These 10 T cell receptor beta chains came from one sample sequenced in a study of blood T cell repertoires in COVID-19 (dated by TCRdb to 2020 to 2022). The library was obtained by the immunoSEQ multiplex PCR assay. TCRdb holds this immuneACCESS table with in-frame rearrangements only. Some clones are missing; in checked studies, unresolved V genes explain under half, and the rest has no known cause. The sample table holds around 130,000 clones, of which approximately 90% were seen once. Roughly 2.2% of the sample comes from the top ten. The sample consisted of peripheral blood. These receptors all come from a man between 65 and 85 years old with active COVID-19.

This chain uses TRBV3-1 (or the pseudogene TRBV3-2) with TRBJ2-2; TRBD1 is a possible D gene (6 bases). The CDR3 is 14 residues long. CDR1 and CDR2 (germline): LGHDT, YNNKEL (reference sequence). V lost 5 bases, J lost 5 bases, and 12 bases lay in between. CDR3 nucleotide sequence: TGTGCCAGCAGCAGCGAAGGGGGAACCGGGGAGCTGTTTTTT. Translating it yields CASSSEGGTGELFF.

The chain employs TRBV2 and TRBJ2-2; D remains unclear. Germline V gene sequence: CDR1 SNHLY, CDR2 FYNNEI. Deletions cut 5 bases from V and 7 bases from J, with 11 bases between. This CDR3 region has 13 residues. The CDR3: CASSRNSLGELFF. As DNA, the CDR3 is TGTGCCAGCAGTCGTAACTCCCTCGGGGAGCTGTTTTTT.

As to this clone: Germline is not matched at one junction end, which may reflect a read error. V is TRBV2 and J is TRBJ2-7; 7 bases map to TRBD1. Germline-derived CDR1 and CDR2 are SNHLY and FYNNEI. The CDR3 is 14 amino acids. CDR3 bases: TGTGTCAGCAGTGGGGACAGCCGGGGTGGCGAGCAGTACTTC. Its protein is CVSSGDSRGGEQYF.

The rearrangement links TRBV6-5 to TRBJ1-5; 7 nucleotides align to TRBD1. The germline gives CDR1 MNHEY, CDR2 SVGAGI. The CDR3 extends over 15 amino acids. Losses at the gene ends were 2 bases for V and 1 base for J; bases not matched to a gene: 2. The CDR3 DNA follows: TGTGCCAGCAGTTACAGAGGGGGCAGCAATCAGCCCCAGCATTTT. Encoded protein: CASSYRGGSNQPQHF.

This clone was detected only once. The gene calls are TRBV28 and TRBJ2-7; TRBD2 agrees at 10 bases. The CDR3 runs to 14 residues. Germline V lookup: CDR1 MDHEN, CDR2 SYDVKM. V was clipped by 6 bases and J by 3 bases; unmatched bases: 5. The CDR3, as DNA: TGTGCCAGCAGAGGACTAGCGGAGATCTACGAGCAGTACTTC. Protein sequence: CASRGLAEIYEQYF.

The gene calls are TRBV6-1 and TRBJ2-1, with TRBD1 identical over 8 bases. CDR3 length: 17 residues. The germline V gene has CDR1 MNHNS and CDR2 SASEGT. Unmatched junction bases numbered 8, after V lost 0 bases and J lost 4 bases. The CDR3 nucleotides read TGTGCCAGCAGTGAAGCGCTCAGGACAGGGCAATACAATGAGCAGTTCTTC. Amino acids: CASSEALRTGQYNEQFF.

The chain recombines TRBV2 with TRBJ1-5; 7 bases are shared with TRBD1. J gave up 5 bases and V 4 bases, and 2 bases lay outside the gene matches. The CDR3 has 13 amino acids. Germline V CDR1 and CDR2: SNHLY, FYNNEI. The CDR3 reads CASSVDRDQPQHF. CDR3 sequence (DNA): TGTGCCAGCAGTGTTGACAGGGATCAGCCCCAGCATTTT.

This clone was counted a single time. This chain uses TRBV5-1 with TRBJ2-5; 7 bases map to TRBD1. The V gene end was trimmed by 6 bases and the J gene end by 2 bases; junction bases not matched to a gene: 7. This CDR3 region has 14 residues. Germline values: CDR1 SGHRS, CDR2 YFSETQ. The CDR3 DNA sequence: TGCGCCAGCACACACCGGGACAGTCAAGAGACCCAGTACTTC. Its translation is CASTHRDSQETQYF. Variable domain in full (rest from reference TRBV5-1 and TRBJ2-5): KAGVTQTPRYLIKTRGQQVTLSCSPISGHRSVSWYQQTPGQGLQFLFEYFSETQRNKGNFPGRFSGRQFSNSRSEMNVSTLELGDSALYLCASTHRDSQETQYFGPGTRLLVL.

The J gene is TRBJ2-5, the V gene TRBV4-1, with 12 bases that match TRBD1. Germline CDR1 and CDR2: MGHRA and YSYEKL. This CDR3 has 14 residues. V lost 8 bases, J lost 5 bases, and 6 bases stayed unmatched. Here the CDR3 reads CASGGQGAEETQYF. The CDR3 DNA reads TGCGCCAGCGGGGGACAGGGGGCCGAGGAGACCCAGTACTTC.

The V call is TRBV2, the J call TRBJ1-5; D perhaps matches TRBD1 (5 bases). Trimming left V 6 bases short and J 6 bases short, with 9 bases between. The CDR3 is made up of 12 amino acids. Germline loops: CDR1 SNHLY, CDR2 FYNNEI. The CDR3 DNA sequence: TGTGCCAGCAGCGTGGGGGGTCAGCCCCAGCATTTT. Residues: CASSVGGQPQHF.